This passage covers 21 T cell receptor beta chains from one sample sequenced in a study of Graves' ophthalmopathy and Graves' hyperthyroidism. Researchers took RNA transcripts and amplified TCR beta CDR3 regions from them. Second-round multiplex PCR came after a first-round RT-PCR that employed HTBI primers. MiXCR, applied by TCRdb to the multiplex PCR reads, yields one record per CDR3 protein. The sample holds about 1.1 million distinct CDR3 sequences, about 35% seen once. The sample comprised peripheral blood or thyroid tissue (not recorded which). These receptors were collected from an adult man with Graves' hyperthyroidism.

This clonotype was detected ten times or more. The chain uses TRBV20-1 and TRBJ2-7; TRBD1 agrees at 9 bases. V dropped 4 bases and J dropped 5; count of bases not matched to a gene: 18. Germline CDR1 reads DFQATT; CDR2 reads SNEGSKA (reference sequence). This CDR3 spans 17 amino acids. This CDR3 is CSAITTGDRESSNEQYF. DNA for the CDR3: TGCAGTGCTATAACAACAGGGGACAGGGAATCTTCTAACGAGCAGTACTTC.

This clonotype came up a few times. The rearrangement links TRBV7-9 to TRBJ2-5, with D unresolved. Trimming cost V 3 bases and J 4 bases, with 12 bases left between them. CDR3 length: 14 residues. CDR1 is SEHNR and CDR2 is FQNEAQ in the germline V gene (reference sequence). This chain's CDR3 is CASSFWVSGETQYF. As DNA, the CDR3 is TGTGCCAGCAGCTTTTGGGTGTCAGGAGAGACCCAGTACTTC.

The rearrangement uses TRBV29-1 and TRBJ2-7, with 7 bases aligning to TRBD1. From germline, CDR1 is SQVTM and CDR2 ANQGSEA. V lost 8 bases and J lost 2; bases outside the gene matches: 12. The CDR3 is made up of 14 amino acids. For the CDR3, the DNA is TGCAGCAGTGAAGGGGGCTCTGGGGCCTACGAGCAGTACTTC. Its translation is CSSEGGSGAYEQYF.

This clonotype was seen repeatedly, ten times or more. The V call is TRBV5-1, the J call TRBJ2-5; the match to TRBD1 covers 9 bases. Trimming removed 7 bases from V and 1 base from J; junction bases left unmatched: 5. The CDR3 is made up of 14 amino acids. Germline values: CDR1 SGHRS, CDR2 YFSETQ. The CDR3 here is CASGQTGGQETQYF. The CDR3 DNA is TGCGCCAGCGGTCAGACAGGGGGCCAAGAGACCCAGTACTTC.

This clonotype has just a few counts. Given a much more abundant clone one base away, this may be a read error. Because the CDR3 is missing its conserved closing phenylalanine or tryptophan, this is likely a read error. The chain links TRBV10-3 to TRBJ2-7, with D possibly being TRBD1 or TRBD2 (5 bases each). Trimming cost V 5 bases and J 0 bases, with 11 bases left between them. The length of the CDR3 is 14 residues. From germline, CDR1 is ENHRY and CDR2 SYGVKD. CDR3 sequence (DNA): TGTGCCATCAGTAACCGGGACGGCTCCTACGAGCAGTACCTC. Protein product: CAISNRDGSYEQYL.

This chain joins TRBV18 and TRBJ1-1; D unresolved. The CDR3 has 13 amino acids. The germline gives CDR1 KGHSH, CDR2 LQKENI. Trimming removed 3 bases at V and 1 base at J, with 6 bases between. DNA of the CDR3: TGTGCCAGCTCACCTCCGAGGAACACTGAAGCTTTCTTT. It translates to CASSPPRNTEAFF.

Here the CDR3 DNA reads TGTGCCAGCAGGAGTACAGGGGGCACGGCCGGAGCTTTCTTT. The encoded protein is CASRSTGGTAGAFF. The J gene is TRBJ1-1, the V gene TRBV7-2; the match to TRBD1 covers 9 bases. The CDR3 has 14 residues. Germline V lookup: CDR1 SGHTA, CDR2 FQGNSA. Trimming took 6 bases from V and 10 from J; bases not matched to a gene: 12.

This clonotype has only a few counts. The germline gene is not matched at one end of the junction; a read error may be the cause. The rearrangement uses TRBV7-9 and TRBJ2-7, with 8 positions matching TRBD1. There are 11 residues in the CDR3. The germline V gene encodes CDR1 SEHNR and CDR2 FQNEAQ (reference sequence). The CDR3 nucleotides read TGTGCCAGCAGCTCCACCAGGGGGCAGGTATTC. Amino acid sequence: CASSSTRGQVF. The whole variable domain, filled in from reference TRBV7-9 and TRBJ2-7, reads DTGVSQNPRHKITKRGQNVTFRCDPISEHNRLYWYRQTLGQGPEFLTYFQNEAQLEKSRLLSDRFSAERPKGSFSTLEIQRTEQGDSAMYLCASSSTRGQVFGPGTRLTVT.

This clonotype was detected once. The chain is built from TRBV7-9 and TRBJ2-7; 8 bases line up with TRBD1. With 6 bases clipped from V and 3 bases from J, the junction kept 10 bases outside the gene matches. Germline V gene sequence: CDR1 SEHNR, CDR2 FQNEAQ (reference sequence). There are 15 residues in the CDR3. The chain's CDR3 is CASSPPRDRNYEQYF. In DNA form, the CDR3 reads TGTGCCAGCAGTCCACCCCGGGACAGGAACTACGAGCAGTACTTC.

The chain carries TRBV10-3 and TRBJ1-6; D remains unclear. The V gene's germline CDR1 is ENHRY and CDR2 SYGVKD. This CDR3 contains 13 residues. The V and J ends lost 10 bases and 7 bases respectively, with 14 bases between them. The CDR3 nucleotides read TGTGCCAGTAGCGCTTACGGGAATTCACCCCTCCACTTT. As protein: CASSAYGNSPLHF.

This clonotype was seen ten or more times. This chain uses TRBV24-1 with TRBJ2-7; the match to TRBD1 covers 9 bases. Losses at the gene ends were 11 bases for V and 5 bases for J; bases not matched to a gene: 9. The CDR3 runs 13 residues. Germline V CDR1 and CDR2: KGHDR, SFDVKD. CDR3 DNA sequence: TGTGCCAACGCGGACAGGGGAATACACGAGCAGTACTTC. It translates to CANADRGIHEQYF.

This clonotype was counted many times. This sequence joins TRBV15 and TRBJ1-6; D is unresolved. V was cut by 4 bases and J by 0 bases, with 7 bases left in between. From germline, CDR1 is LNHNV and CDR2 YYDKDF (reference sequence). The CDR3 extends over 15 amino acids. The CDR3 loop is CATSTGSSYNSPLHF. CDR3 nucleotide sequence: TGTGCCACCAGCACCGGGAGCTCCTATAATTCACCCCTCCACTTT. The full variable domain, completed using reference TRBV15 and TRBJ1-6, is DAMVIQNPRYQVTQFGKPVTLSCSQTLNHNVMYWYQQKSSQAPKLLFHYYDKDFNNEADTPDNFQSRRPNTSFCFLDIRSPGLGDTAMYLCATSTGSSYNSPLHFGNGTRLTVT.

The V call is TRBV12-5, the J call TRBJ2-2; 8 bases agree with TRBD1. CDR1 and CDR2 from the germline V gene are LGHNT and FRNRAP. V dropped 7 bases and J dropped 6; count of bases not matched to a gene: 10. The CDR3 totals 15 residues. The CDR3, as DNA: TGTGCTAGTGCCAAGGGAGACAGGGGCGCCGGGGAGCTGTTTTTT. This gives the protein CASAKGDRGAGELFF.

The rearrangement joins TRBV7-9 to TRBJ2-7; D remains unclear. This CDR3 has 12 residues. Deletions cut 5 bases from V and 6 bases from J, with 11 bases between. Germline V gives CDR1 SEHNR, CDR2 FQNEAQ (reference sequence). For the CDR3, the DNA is TGTGCCAGCAGCCCATCTCGGGTCGAGCAGTACTTC. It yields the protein CASSPSRVEQYF.

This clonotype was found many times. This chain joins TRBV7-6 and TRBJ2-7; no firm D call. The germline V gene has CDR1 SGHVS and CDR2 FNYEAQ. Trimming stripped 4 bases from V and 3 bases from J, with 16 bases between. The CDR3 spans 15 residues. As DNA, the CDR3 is TGTGCCAGCAGCTACAATGAAGGCCCTGACTACGAGCAGTACTTC. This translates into CASSYNEGPDYEQYF.

This CDR3 is CASTEVGTGSSYEQYF. The CDR3 DNA follows: TGTGCCAGCACTGAGGTGGGGACAGGGAGCTCCTACGAGCAGTACTTC. The chain uses TRBV28 and TRBJ2-7; the match to TRBD1 covers 9 bases. The CDR3 extends over 16 amino acids. V dropped 7 bases and J dropped 0; count of bases not matched to a gene: 10. Germline CDR1 and CDR2: MDHEN and SYDVKM.

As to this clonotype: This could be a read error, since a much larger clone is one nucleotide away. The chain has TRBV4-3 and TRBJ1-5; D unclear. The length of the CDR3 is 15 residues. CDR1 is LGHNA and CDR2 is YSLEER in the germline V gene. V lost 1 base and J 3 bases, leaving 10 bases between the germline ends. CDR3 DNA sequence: TGCGCCAGCAGCCAAGCCTGGAGTTCCAATCAGCCCCAGCATTTT. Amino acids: CASSQAWSSNQPQHF.

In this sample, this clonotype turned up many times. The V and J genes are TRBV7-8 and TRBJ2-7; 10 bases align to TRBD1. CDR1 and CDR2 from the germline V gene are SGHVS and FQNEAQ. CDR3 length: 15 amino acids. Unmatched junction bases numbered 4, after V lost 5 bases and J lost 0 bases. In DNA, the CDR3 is TGTGCCAGCAGCAACCGGGACAGGGGCTCCTACGAGCAGTACTTC. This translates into CASSNRDRGSYEQYF.

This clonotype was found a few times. CDR3 bases: TGTGCCATCAGCTCACTCCGGGCCGGTTCCTACGAGCAGTACTTC. It codes for CAISSLRAGSYEQYF. The J gene is TRBJ2-7, the V gene TRBV10-3; the D is unclear. Germline CDR1 and CDR2: ENHRY and SYGVKD. The CDR3 spans 15 residues. V dropped 6 bases and J dropped 1 base, with 16 bases sitting between them.

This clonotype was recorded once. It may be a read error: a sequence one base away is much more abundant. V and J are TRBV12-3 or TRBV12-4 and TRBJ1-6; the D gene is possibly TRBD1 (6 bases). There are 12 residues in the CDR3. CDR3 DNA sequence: TGTGCCAGCAGAAAGGGGGGTTCACCCGTCCACTTT. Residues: CASRKGGSPVHF.

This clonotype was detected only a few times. Here the CDR3 reads CAWSRGSRQPQHF. The CDR3 DNA is TGTGCCTGGAGTCGGGGATCACGTCAGCCCCAGCATTTT. The chain is built from TRBV30 and TRBJ1-5; D unclear. Trimming cost V 2 bases and J 6 bases, with 11 bases left between them. Germline V gene lookup returns CDR1 GTSNPN and CDR2 SVGIG (reference sequence). The CDR3 spans 13 residues.